The T cell receptor (beta chain) described here comes from a study of T-cell reconstitution after alpha-beta-depleted transplantation in children. Study observations and caveats: There were reportedly several hundred expanded graft clones from which alpha-beta T cells came about two months after transplant. T-cell counts and diversity were attributed mostly to newly produced T cells one year after transplant.

TCRbeta library preparation incorporated unique molecular identifiers. TCRdb redid the calling of the PCR reads with MiXCR, one entry per CDR3 protein. The data contain roughly 250,000 distinct CDR3 sequences, 7.5% to 9.5% of them singletons. This clonotype has ten or more counts. Its specificity is not known. Germline V gene data show CDR1 as SNHLY and CDR2 as FYNNEI. Trimming removed 7 bases at V and 0 bases at J, with 13 bases between. This CDR3 contains 16 residues. This receptor was identified in a male patient younger than 18 who had a stem cell transplant for acute lymphoblastic leukemia, so the T cells may come from the graft donor. The sequences come from PBMCs, mostly from graft donor cells, collected 180 days after TCRalphabeta/CD19-depleted stem cell transplant. The chain couples TRBV2 to TRBJ2-6; D possibly corresponds to TRBD2 (7 bases). Here the CDR3 reads CASNGGPRSGANVLTF. CDR3 bases: TGTGCCAGCAACGGGGGGCCGCGCTCTGGGGCCAACGTCCTGACTTTC.